A single sample is the source of the 31 T cell receptor beta chains below, sequenced in a study of Tregs in tolerant kidney transplant recipients. The assay was immunoSEQ multiplex PCR, and TCRdb's table has in-frame clones only and misses some. The table lists tens of thousands of clones, less than 90% of them singletons. The sequenced sample consisted of CD4+ T cells from blood. The receptors were sampled from a human donor in good health.

This CDR3 is CASRSVVQETQYF. For the CDR3, the DNA is TGTGCCAGCAGATCGGTAGTACAAGAGACCCAGTACTTC. The chain couples TRBV6-5 to TRBJ2-5; no firm D call. The length of the CDR3 is 13 residues. Looked up from germline, CDR1 is MNHEY and CDR2 is SVGAGI. The V end lost 6 bases, the J end lost 2 bases, and 10 bases lay between the germline ends.

V and J are TRBV7-9 and TRBJ2-7; 7 nucleotides match TRBD1. After removal of 6 bases from V and 7 bases from J, the junction contained 9 bases not matched to a gene. CDR1 and CDR2 from the germline V gene are SEHNR and FQNEAQ (reference sequence). The CDR3 consists of 13 residues. The CDR3 DNA reads TGTGCCAGCAGACCTACAGGGGCAAGGGAGCAGTACTTC. Translation gives CASRPTGAREQYF. Based on the CDR3 plus reference TRBV7-9 and TRBJ2-7, the full variable domain is DTGVSQNPRHKITKRGQNVTFRCDPISEHNRLYWYRQTLGQGPEFLTYFQNEAQLEKSRLLSDRFSAERPKGSFSTLEIQRTEQGDSAMYLCASRPTGAREQYFGPGTRLTVT.

This clone appeared a few times. The rearrangement links TRBV18 to TRBJ2-7; no firm D call. Looked up from germline, CDR1 is KGHSH and CDR2 is LQKENI. The CDR3 is 12 amino acids. The V and J ends lost 2 bases and 4 bases respectively, with 6 bases between them. This CDR3 reads CASSPVFYEQYF. CDR3 DNA sequence: TGTGCCAGCTCACCAGTATTTTACGAGCAGTACTTC. The full variable domain, completed using reference TRBV18 and TRBJ2-7, is NAGVMQNPRHLVRRRGQEARLRCSPMKGHSHVYWYRQLPEEGLKFMVYLQKENIIDESGMPKERFSAEFPKEGPSILRIQQVVRGDSAAYFCASSPVFYEQYFGPGTRLTVT.

V and J are TRBV5-4 and TRBJ2-5, with D perhaps TRBD2 (5 bases). CDR3 length equals 16 residues. V gave up 2 bases and J gave up 2 bases, with 16 bases separating them. Germline V lookup: CDR1 SGHNT, CDR2 YYREEE (reference sequence). CDR3 sequence: CASSLPGRGSQETQYF. The CDR3 nucleotides are TGTGCCAGCAGCTTACCGGGCCGAGGGTCTCAAGAGACCCAGTACTTC.

This chain links TRBV19 with TRBJ1-2; tentative D call: TRBD1 (5 bases). This CDR3 region has 15 residues. CDR1 and CDR2 (germline): LNHDA, SQIVND (reference sequence). Trimming removed 3 bases at V and 8 bases at J, with 19 bases between. The CDR3 loop is CASSITTRQPEGYTF. The CDR3 DNA follows: TGTGCCAGTAGTATCACCACTCGACAGCCCGAGGGCTACACCTTC.

The chain recombines TRBV19 with TRBJ1-1; no definite D call. The germline V and J ends were trimmed by 5 bases and 0 bases, with 10 bases remaining between them. The CDR3 spans 14 residues. The germline gives CDR1 LNHDA, CDR2 SQIVND (reference sequence). CDR3 coding DNA: TGTGCCAGTAGTGCAACCCAGCTGAACACTGAAGCTTTCTTT. Amino acids: CASSATQLNTEAFF.

This sequence joins TRBV12-5 and TRBJ1-1; no reliable D call. Trimming took 3 bases from V and 3 from J, leaving 8 bases between them. CDR1 is LGHNT and CDR2 is FRNRAP in the germline V gene. CDR3 length: 13 amino acids. The CDR3 sequence: CASGFRWDTEAFF. The CDR3 coding sequence is TGTGCTAGTGGTTTCAGATGGGACACTGAAGCTTTCTTT. Full variable domain (missing parts from reference TRBV12-5 and TRBJ1-1): DARVTQTPRHKVTEMGQEVTMRCQPILGHNTVFWYRQTMMQGLELLAYFRNRAPLDDSGMPKDRFSAEMPDATLATLKIQPSEPRDSAVYFCASGFRWDTEAFFGQGTRLTVV.

This chain joins TRBV7-2 and TRBJ2-5; D call uncertain. Looked up from germline, CDR1 is SGHTA and CDR2 is FQGNSA. The CDR3 totals 14 residues. With 5 bases removed from V and 2 bases from J, the gap between germline ends came to 12 bases. For the CDR3, the DNA is TGTGCCAGCAGCCCTCGTGTAGGGCAAGAGACCCAGTACTTC. Protein: CASSPRVGQETQYF.

The rearrangement joins TRBV5-1 to TRBJ2-1, with a tentative D call TRBD1 (6 bases). This CDR3 has 15 residues. V was clipped by 5 bases and J by 8 bases, with 20 bases between them. Germline V CDR1 and CDR2: SGHRS, YFSETQ. CDR3 region: CASSLLGLEGDEQFF. The DNA of the CDR3 is TGCGCCAGCAGTCTCCTCGGACTCGAGGGGGATGAGCAGTTCTTC.

This clone has just one count. Written as DNA, the CDR3 is TGTGCCAGCAGCGTTAAGGGCGTGGGCTCCTACGAGCAGTACTTC. Amino acids: CASSVKGVGSYEQYF. The V gene is TRBV9, the J gene TRBJ2-7; D is uncertain. Germline V gene data show CDR1 as SGDLS and CDR2 as YYNGEE. CDR3 size: 15 residues. V was trimmed by 2 bases and J by 0 bases, leaving 12 bases between them.

This chain joins TRBV2 and TRBJ2-1, with 7 bases that match TRBD2. Losses at the gene ends were 6 bases for V and 0 bases for J; bases not matched to a gene: 2. Germline V gene sequence: CDR1 SNHLY, CDR2 FYNNEI. The length of the CDR3 is 14 residues. CDR3 loop: CASRRTSSYNEQFF. For the CDR3, the DNA is TGTGCCAGCAGAAGGACTAGCTCCTACAATGAGCAGTTCTTC.

The genes are TRBV29-1 and TRBJ2-3; TRBD1 agrees at 10 bases. V lost 1 base and J lost 6; bases outside the gene matches: 1. Germline CDR1 and CDR2: SQVTM and ANQGSEA. The CDR3 has 13 residues. CDR3 nucleotides: TGCAGCGTTGAAGGGACAGGGGGGGATACGCAGTATTTT. Its protein product is CSVEGTGGDTQYF.

CDR3 sequence: CASSLAGTSGQETQYF. The CDR3 DNA follows: TGTGCCAGCAGCTTAGCGGGGACTAGCGGCCAAGAGACCCAGTACTTC. The chain couples TRBV7-2 to TRBJ2-5; TRBD2 matches 11 bases. CDR3 size: 16 residues. The germline V gene has CDR1 SGHTA and CDR2 FQGNSA. The V gene end was trimmed by 0 bases and the J gene end by 1 base; junction bases not matched to a gene: 1.

This clone appeared a single time. The V call is TRBV28, the J call TRBJ1-6; D is undetermined. The V end lost 8 bases, the J end lost 10 bases, and 21 bases lay between the germline ends. CDR1 is MDHEN and CDR2 is SYDVKM in the germline V gene. The CDR3 spans 15 residues. The CDR3 nucleotides read TGTGCCAGCGCTCCTCTTTCAATTGGAAGATCACCCCTCCACTTT. Protein: CASAPLSIGRSPLHF.

The J gene is TRBJ2-3, the V gene TRBV5-1; D is undetermined. The CDR3 has 12 residues. Germline V gives CDR1 SGHRS, CDR2 YFSETQ. V lost 4 bases and J 1 base, leaving 4 bases between the germline ends. The CDR3 nucleotides read TGCGCCAGCAGCCCCGGCACAGATACGCAGTATTTT. Amino acid sequence: CASSPGTDTQYF.

The chain uses TRBV5-1 and TRBJ1-4; D is possibly TRBD1 (6 bases). CDR3 length: 14 amino acids. Germline V gives CDR1 SGHRS, CDR2 YFSETQ. V was pared by 3 bases and J by 6 bases, with 12 bases between. CDR3 in DNA: TGCGCCAGCAGCTCCACCGGGACATATGAAAAACTGTTTTTT. As protein: CASSSTGTYEKLFF.

This clone was seen a handful of times. V usage is TRBV5-6 and J usage is TRBJ2-5, with D maybe TRBD2 (6 bases). The V end lost 2 bases, the J end lost 4 bases, and 15 bases lay between the germline ends. Germline assignment: CDR1 SGHDT and CDR2 YYEEEE. The CDR3 loop spans 15 amino acids. The CDR3 nucleotides are TGTGCCAGCAGCTTCTCGGGAGTTCTAGGAGAGACCCAGTACTTC. It translates to CASSFSGVLGETQYF.

The gene calls are TRBV4-3 and TRBJ1-2, with 9 bases identical to TRBD1. This CDR3 comprises 16 residues. Trimming at V came to 4 bases and at J to 3 bases, leaving 9 bases not matched to a gene. Germline values: CDR1 LGHNA, CDR2 YSLEER. The CDR3 DNA sequence: TGCGCCAGCAGCCTTTCCTCCGGGACAGGGCACTATGGCTACACCTTC. Residues: CASSLSSGTGHYGYTF.

This clone was counted a few times. The rearrangement uses TRBV11-3 and TRBJ1-3, with D unclear. Looked up from germline, CDR1 is SGHNT and CDR2 is YENEEA. The germline V and J ends were trimmed by 2 bases and 4 bases, with 6 bases remaining between them. The CDR3 is 13 residues long. The chain's CDR3 is CASSLHFGNTIYF. The DNA for the CDR3 is TGTGCCAGCAGCTTACATTTCGGAAACACCATATATTTT.

This chain uses TRBV11-2 with TRBJ2-3, with D possibly TRBD2 on 5 matching bases. Germline CDR1 reads SGHAT; CDR2 reads FQNNGV. The CDR3 length is 15 residues. With 3 bases removed from V and 1 base from J, the gap between germline ends came to 11 bases. CDR3 DNA sequence: TGTGCCAGCAGCTTGGGAGCGGTGGGCACAGATACGCAGTATTTT. It is translated as CASSLGAVGTDTQYF.

This chain joins TRBV4-3 and TRBJ2-7, with D perhaps assigned TRBD1 or TRBD2 (5 bases each). CDR3 length: 13 amino acids. CDR1 and CDR2 (germline): LGHNA, YSLEER. V was clipped by 0 bases and J by 2 bases, with 5 bases between them. The CDR3 sequence is CASSQEGAYEQYF. CDR3 sequence (DNA): TGCGCCAGCAGCCAAGAGGGGGCCTACGAGCAGTACTTC.

This clone came up a few times. The rearrangement uses TRBV30 and TRBJ1-3, with D tentatively TRBD1 (5 bases). V was cut by 2 bases and J by 0 bases, with 11 bases left in between. The CDR3 covers 15 residues. CDR1 and CDR2 (germline): GTSNPN, SVGIG (reference sequence). CDR3 sequence: CAWSPGRSSGNTIYF. CDR3 sequence (DNA): TGTGCCTGGAGTCCGGGACGGAGCTCTGGAAACACCATATATTTT. Supplemented by reference TRBV30 and TRBJ1-3, the full variable domain reads SQTIHQWPATLVQPVGSPLSLECTVEGTSNPNLYWYRQAAGRGLQLLFYSVGIGQISSEVPQNLSASRPQDRQFILSSKKLLLSDSGFYLCAWSPGRSSGNTIYFGEGSWLTVV.

The sample holds a few counts of this clone. The chain carries TRBV15 and TRBJ1-2; D unresolved. Germline V gene data show CDR1 as LNHNV and CDR2 as YYDKDF (reference sequence). The CDR3 length is 13 residues. V lost 1 base, J lost 0 bases, and 3 bases lay in between. For the CDR3, the DNA is TGTGCCACCAGCAGAGTCCCTAACTATGGCTACACCTTC. Translation: CATSRVPNYGYTF.

The chain uses TRBV6-1 and TRBJ2-1; 13 nucleotides match TRBD2. With V trimmed by 3 bases and J by 9 bases, 5 bases remained unmatched. The CDR3 covers 15 residues. Germline CDR1 is MNHNS and CDR2 is SASEGT. The CDR3 bases are TGTGCCAGCAGTGACCGTGGACTAGCGGGGGTTGAGCAGTTCTTC. Protein: CASSDRGLAGVEQFF.

The chain joins TRBV30 to TRBJ1-1; the D gene is possibly TRBD1 (6 bases). The CDR3 consists of 14 residues. The germline V and J ends were trimmed by 6 bases and 4 bases, with 18 bases remaining between them. Germline values: CDR1 GTSNPN, CDR2 SVGIG (reference sequence). CDR3: CACVSLGGRTEAFF. CDR3 coding DNA: TGTGCCTGTGTTTCGTTAGGGGGACGCACTGAAGCTTTCTTT.

V is TRBV20-1 and J is TRBJ2-3; D uncertain. The CDR3 consists of 11 residues. Germline V gene data show CDR1 as DFQATT and CDR2 as SNEGSKA (reference sequence). V was pared by 4 bases and J by 6 bases, with 8 bases between. The CDR3 DNA reads as TGCAGTGCTATCGGATTTGATACGCAGTATTTT. It specifies CSAIGFDTQYF.

This chain uses TRBV21-1 with TRBJ2-7; no check of the table's D call, TRBD2, against the DNA was made. TRBV21-1 has pseudogene status. This CDR3 region has 19 residues. For the CDR3, the DNA is TGTGCCAGCAGCAAAGAGGGGCAAACATTGGGGAGGCACTCCTACGAGCAGTACTTC. Translated: CASSKEGQTLGRHSYEQYF.

The chain couples TRBV5-4 to TRBJ2-5; TRBD2 matches 8 bases. Trimming took 0 bases from V and 1 from J; bases not matched to a gene: 2. From germline, CDR1 is SGHNT and CDR2 YYREEE (reference sequence). CDR3 length: 15 residues. CDR3 loop: CASSLAGTSQETQYF. The CDR3 region has the DNA TGTGCCAGCAGCTTGGCGGGGACTAGCCAAGAGACCCAGTACTTC.

The rearrangement joins TRBV28 to TRBJ2-3; D unresolved. Germline V gene lookup returns CDR1 MDHEN and CDR2 SYDVKM. The CDR3 spans 12 residues. V was cut by 3 bases and J by 6 bases, with 7 bases left in between. The CDR3 DNA is TGTGCCAGCAGTTTGCTCGGGGATACGCAGTATTTT. This translates into CASSLLGDTQYF.

V is TRBV27 and J is TRBJ2-1; 11 bases are a match to TRBD2. The CDR3 totals 15 residues. V shed 4 bases, J shed 7 bases, and the junction held 6 bases outside the gene matches. From germline, CDR1 is MNHEY and CDR2 SMNVEV (reference sequence). In DNA form, the CDR3 reads TGTGCCAGCAGTTCCCTACTAGCGGGAGCAAATGAGCAGTTCTTC. Protein sequence: CASSSLLAGANEQFF.

V and J are TRBV18 and TRBJ1-1, with D possibly being TRBD1 (5 bases). Looked up from germline, CDR1 is KGHSH and CDR2 is LQKENI. The CDR3 has 14 residues. Trimming took off 3 bases at V and 3 bases at J, with 11 bases between the two ends. The DNA for the CDR3 is TGTGCCAGCTCACCCAGTGAGGGGTACACTGAAGCTTTCTTT. This sequence encodes CASSPSEGYTEAFF.